The next 24 T cell receptor beta chains were all read from a single sample in a study of long-term antiretroviral therapy in people with HIV. Samples were assayed with immunoSEQ v3.0 at survey level. TCRdb's table, derived via immunoSEQ multiplex PCR, lists solely in-frame clones and lacks some. The table records more than 20,000 clones, approximately 82% of them present only once. This specimen was unsorted PBMCs, taken less than 2.5 years after starting antiretroviral therapy. These receptors all stem from a man aged 40-50 years with HIV.

In DNA, the CDR3 is TGTGCCAGCAGCCTGGCGGGGGGTCGGACAGATACGCAGTATTTT. Translated: CASSLAGGRTDTQYF. The genes are TRBV14 and TRBJ2-3; the match to TRBD2 covers 8 bases. This CDR3 has 15 residues. Germline loops: CDR1 SGHDN, CDR2 FVKESK. With V trimmed by 4 bases and J by 3 bases, 6 bases remained unmatched. The complete variable domain, with remaining parts taken from reference TRBV14 and TRBJ2-3, reads EAGVTQFPSHSVIEKGQTVTLRCDPISGHDNLYWYRRVMGKEIKFLLHFVKESKQDESGMPNNRFLAERTGGTYSTLKVQPAELEDSGVYFCASSLAGGRTDTQYFGPGTRLTVL.

V is TRBV19 and J is TRBJ1-1; a possible D gene is TRBD1 (5 bases). CDR1 is LNHDA, CDR2 SQIVND, per germline (reference sequence). The CDR3 runs to 13 residues. V lost 6 bases to trimming and J lost 5 bases, with 13 bases between them. In nucleotides, the CDR3 is TGTGCCAGTAGCACGCAGGGAGTTACTGAAGCTTTCTTT. It is translated as CASSTQGVTEAFF.

This rearrangement joins TRBV5-4 to TRBJ1-1; D unclear. This CDR3 region has 14 residues. V shed 2 bases and J shed 0 bases, with 8 bases lying between them. Germline V gene data show CDR1 as SGHNT and CDR2 as YYREEE (reference sequence). For the CDR3, the DNA is TGTGCCAGCAGCTTAGGACGTTTGAACACTGAAGCTTTCTTT. The encoded protein is CASSLGRLNTEAFF.

The chain joins TRBV27 to TRBJ1-5; 8 nucleotides align to TRBD1. The CDR3 is 14 residues long. CDR1 is MNHEY and CDR2 is SMNVEV in the germline V gene (reference sequence). V was pared by 7 bases and J by 2 bases, with 4 bases of the junction left unmatched. DNA for the CDR3: TGTGCCAGCATTGGGGGACAGGGCAATCAGCCCCAGCATTTT. Its protein is CASIGGQGNQPQHF.

V and J are TRBV7-2 and TRBJ2-1, with 13 bases aligning to TRBD2. There are 15 residues in the CDR3. CDR1 and CDR2 (germline): SGHTA, FQGNSA. V lost 5 bases, J lost 4 bases, and 2 bases stayed unmatched. The CDR3 here is CASSPLAGGYNEQFF. The CDR3 coding sequence is TGTGCCAGCAGCCCACTAGCGGGGGGGTACAATGAGCAGTTCTTC. Together with reference TRBV7-2 and TRBJ2-1, the CDR3 gives the full variable domain: GAGVSQSPSNKVTEKGKDVELRCDPISGHTALYWYRQSLGQGLEFLIYFQGNSAPDKSGLPSDRFSAERTGGSVSTLTIQRTQQEDSAVYLCASSPLAGGYNEQFFGPGTRLTVL.

This sequence joins TRBV7-3 and TRBJ2-1, with 9 nucleotides matching TRBD2. The CDR3 runs to 16 residues. V shed 5 bases, J shed 4 bases, and the junction held 9 bases outside the gene matches. Germline values: CDR1 SGHTA, CDR2 FQGTGA. CDR3 sequence reads: CASSPLTSGAYNEQFF. The CDR3 DNA follows: TGTGCCAGCAGCCCGCTGACTAGCGGAGCATACAATGAGCAGTTCTTC.

This clone was seen a handful of times. V and J are TRBV6-4 and TRBJ1-2, with D unclear. From germline, CDR1 is MRHNA and CDR2 SNTAGT. With 6 bases removed from V and 8 bases from J, the gap between germline ends came to 22 bases. The CDR3 covers 15 residues. The CDR3, as DNA: TGTGCCAGCAGCGAAACTAACACGGGCCTCTACGGCTACACCTTC. It yields the protein CASSETNTGLYGYTF.

This clone was detected once. The chain is built from TRBV7-2 and TRBJ2-4; TRBD2 is a possible D gene (5 bases). V lost 6 bases and J 5 bases, leaving 11 bases between the germline ends. Germline CDR1 reads SGHTA; CDR2 reads FQGNSA. The CDR3 loop spans 13 amino acids. In DNA, the CDR3 is TGTGCCAGCAGTCTCGGGGTGGAAAACATTCAGTACTTC. It translates to CASSLGVENIQYF.

This clone has just a few counts. This chain joins TRBV6-1 and TRBJ2-1; D is ambiguous. Germline values: CDR1 MNHNS, CDR2 SASEGT. With 5 bases removed from V and 8 bases from J, the gap between germline ends came to 10 bases. This CDR3 has 12 residues. Written as DNA, the CDR3 is TGTGCCAGCAGTCGTTTCCGGGATGAGCAGTTCTTC. Translated, it gives CASSRFRDEQFF.

The chain links TRBV6-6 to TRBJ1-1, with TRBD1 matching 9 bases. The germline V gene encodes CDR1 MNHNY and CDR2 SVGAGI (reference sequence). Trimming removed 6 bases from V and 4 bases from J; junction bases left unmatched: 6. This CDR3 has 14 residues. DNA of the CDR3: TGTGCCAGCAGGGGGACAGGGATAGGCACTGAAGCTTTCTTT. Translated: CASRGTGIGTEAFF.

The chain joins TRBV6-5 to TRBJ1-2, with 9 bases fitting TRBD1. The CDR3 spans 13 residues. Germline V CDR1 and CDR2: MNHEY, SVGAGI. The V gene end was trimmed by 4 bases and the J gene end by 6 bases; junction bases not matched to a gene: 3. The CDR3 sequence is CASSSGQGHGYTF. The CDR3 nucleotides are TGTGCCAGCAGTTCGGGACAGGGCCATGGCTACACCTTC.

The V call is TRBV10-1, the J call TRBJ2-3; tentatively, D is TRBD2 (6 bases). Germline CDR1 reads WNHNN; CDR2 reads SYGVQD (reference sequence). CDR3 length: 15 amino acids. Trimming cost V 3 bases and J 2 bases, with 12 bases left between them. The CDR3 loop is CASSDPGEPTDTQYF. CDR3 DNA sequence: TGCGCCAGCAGTGACCCGGGGGAGCCCACAGATACGCAGTATTTT.

This rearrangement joins TRBV4-1 to TRBJ2-7, with a tentative D call TRBD1 (5 bases). Trimming removed 2 bases at V and 3 bases at J, with 8 bases between. Germline CDR1 is MGHRA and CDR2 is YSYEKL. The CDR3 totals 13 residues. The chain's CDR3 is CASSQFRDYEQYF. The CDR3 DNA reads as TGCGCCAGCAGCCAATTCAGGGACTACGAGCAGTACTTC.

The J gene is TRBJ2-7, the V gene TRBV5-6; 7 positions agree with TRBD1. The V segment lost 0 bases and the J segment 2 bases; nucleotides outside the gene matches: 8. Germline V CDR1 and CDR2: SGHDT, YYEEEE. The CDR3 has 16 amino acids. In DNA, the CDR3 is TGTGCCAGCAGCTTGGGATTTCGACAGGGTACCTACGAGCAGTACTTC. Its translation: CASSLGFRQGTYEQYF.

The chain uses TRBV5-1 and TRBJ2-3, with D uncertain. Per germline, CDR1 SGHRS and CDR2 YFSETQ. The CDR3 loop spans 13 amino acids. Trimming took off 5 bases at V and 0 bases at J, with 7 bases between the two ends. Written as DNA, the CDR3 is TGCGCCAGCAGGGACGGCAGCACAGATACGCAGTATTTT. It encodes CASRDGSTDTQYF. The entire variable domain, with the rest obtained from reference TRBV5-1 and TRBJ2-3, is as follows: KAGVTQTPRYLIKTRGQQVTLSCSPISGHRSVSWYQQTPGQGLQFLFEYFSETQRNKGNFPGRFSGRQFSNSRSEMNVSTLELGDSALYLCASRDGSTDTQYFGPGTRLTVL.

This rearrangement joins TRBV5-5 to TRBJ2-7; 8 bases line up with TRBD1. The germline gives CDR1 SGHKS, CDR2 YYEKEE (reference sequence). The CDR3 totals 15 residues. V dropped 4 bases and J dropped 3; count of bases not matched to a gene: 9. CDR3 amino acids: CASSPARQGLYEQYF. In DNA, the CDR3 is TGTGCCAGCAGCCCAGCACGACAGGGGCTCTACGAGCAGTACTTC.

The genes are TRBV27 and TRBJ1-3; D remains unclear. This CDR3 is 15 amino acids long. Germline-derived CDR1 and CDR2 are MNHEY and SMNVEV (reference sequence). Trimming removed 5 bases at V and 1 base at J, with 12 bases between. In DNA form, the CDR3 reads TGTGCCAGCAGTGACTCGGGGAGTTCTGGAAACACCATATATTTT. This gives the protein CASSDSGSSGNTIYF.

This rearrangement joins TRBV5-5 to TRBJ2-7; 9 bases fit TRBD2. This CDR3 comprises 15 residues. The V segment lost 0 bases and the J segment 3 bases; nucleotides outside the gene matches: 4. CDR1 and CDR2 (germline): SGHKS, YYEKEE (reference sequence). CDR3 DNA sequence: TGTGCCAGCAGCTTGGACGCTAGCGGGATCTACGAGCAGTACTTC. Translation: CASSLDASGIYEQYF.

This clone was observed a single time. The chain has TRBV7-2 and TRBJ2-1; 10 positions agree with TRBD2. V shed 2 bases and J 6 bases; nucleotides not matched to a gene: 4. Per germline, CDR1 SGHTA and CDR2 FQGNSA. This CDR3 is built from 15 residues. The CDR3 DNA reads as TGTGCCAGCAGCTTACTAGCGGGAGCACCCAATGAGCAGTTCTTC. Residues: CASSLLAGAPNEQFF.

The chain links TRBV5-1 to TRBJ2-3; TRBD2 matches 10 bases. This CDR3 contains 15 residues. V was clipped by 1 base and J by 6 bases; unmatched bases: 5. Germline V lookup: CDR1 SGHRS, CDR2 YFSETQ. In DNA form, the CDR3 reads TGCGCCAGCAGCTTGTCCTCTAGCGGGAGTGATACGCAGTATTTT. Protein sequence: CASSLSSSGSDTQYF. Together with reference TRBV5-1 and TRBJ2-3, the CDR3 gives the full variable domain: KAGVTQTPRYLIKTRGQQVTLSCSPISGHRSVSWYQQTPGQGLQFLFEYFSETQRNKGNFPGRFSGRQFSNSRSEMNVSTLELGDSALYLCASSLSSSGSDTQYFGPGTRLTVL.

The V call is TRBV7-9, the J call TRBJ1-2; tentatively, D is TRBD1 (6 bases). CDR3 size: 16 residues. The germline V gene has CDR1 SEHNR and CDR2 FQNEAQ (reference sequence). V dropped 7 bases and J dropped 5 bases, with 23 bases sitting between them. The CDR3 loop is CASIKETQGWRYGYTF. The CDR3 DNA reads TGTGCCAGCATCAAAGAAACACAGGGCTGGCGGTATGGCTACACCTTC.

The chain recombines TRBV25-1 with TRBJ2-2; no clear D gene. CDR1 and CDR2 (germline): MGHDK, SYGVNS. The CDR3 totals 14 residues. With 0 bases removed from V and 4 bases from J, the gap between germline ends came to 6 bases. In DNA, the CDR3 is TGTGCCAGCAGTGAATATGACCGCACCGGGGAGCTGTTTTTT. Translation gives CASSEYDRTGELFF.

The chain has TRBV20-1 and TRBJ2-1; D gene unclear. V was trimmed by 6 bases and J by 6 bases, leaving 9 bases between them. CDR1 is DFQATT, CDR2 SNEGSKA, per germline (reference sequence). CDR3 length: 11 residues. The CDR3: CSANKGNEQFF. The CDR3 coding sequence is TGCAGTGCCAACAAGGGCAATGAGCAGTTCTTC.

J is TRBJ2-7 and V is TRBV18, with 7 bases identical to TRBD1. Unmatched junction bases numbered 8, after V lost 4 bases and J lost 2 bases. CDR1 KGHSH and CDR2 LQKENI come from the germline V gene. The CDR3 has 15 residues. In DNA, the CDR3 is TGTGCCAGCTCACGGGCCGGACAGGTAACCTACGAGCAGTACTTC. Amino acids: CASSRAGQVTYEQYF.